A single sample gave rise to the 10 T cell receptor beta chains below, sequenced in a study of response to subunit inactivated influenza vaccine. TCRdb processed the RT-PCR reads anew with MiXCR; each CDR3 protein has one entry. The sample lists 500,000 or so distinct CDR3 sequences, approximately 11% occurring once. Source: PBMCs from blood, taken roughly 48 days after vaccination. Receptors originate from a man aged 50 to 60 who received an inactivated influenza vaccine.

The chain couples TRBV3-1 to TRBJ2-5; 10 bases align to TRBD2. V dropped 1 base and J dropped 1; count of bases not matched to a gene: 3. The CDR3 consists of 16 residues. Per germline, CDR1 LGHDT and CDR2 YNNKEL (reference sequence). CDR3 amino acids: CASSQGAGGFQETQYF. The CDR3 DNA reads TGTGCCAGCAGCCAAGGAGCGGGGGGGTTCCAAGAGACCCAGTACTTC.

The chain links TRBV28 to TRBJ1-2; D might be TRBD1 (6 bases). CDR1 is MDHEN, CDR2 SYDVKM, per germline. The CDR3 has 16 residues. Trimming pared 6 bases from V and 2 bases from J, leaving 19 bases between. CDR3 sequence (DNA): TGTGCCAGCAGCACCGGTGGGGGGGCGCCGAACTATGGCTACACCTTC. This translates into CASSTGGGAPNYGYTF.

V usage is TRBV27 and J usage is TRBJ2-7; tentatively, D is TRBD1 or TRBD2 (5 bases each). Germline V gives CDR1 MNHEY, CDR2 SMNVEV (reference sequence). The CDR3 loop spans 14 amino acids. The ends were cut back, 5 bases at V and 5 bases at J, with 16 bases in the middle. The DNA for the CDR3 is TGTGCCAGCAGTCCCCGCCCAGGGAGTGACGAGCAGTACTTC. Its protein product is CASSPRPGSDEQYF.

This clonotype has more than one count but fewer than ten. This chain uses TRBV7-2 with TRBJ2-5; D is perhaps TRBD1 or TRBD2 (6 bases each). Germline V CDR1 and CDR2: SGHTA, FQGNSA. V was trimmed by 4 bases and J by 6 bases, leaving 18 bases between them. There are 15 residues in the CDR3. The CDR3 protein is CASSSQSGGAQTQYF. In DNA, the CDR3 is TGTGCCAGCAGCTCCCAGTCCGGGGGCGCGCAGACCCAGTACTTC.

The chain uses TRBV18 and TRBJ2-7; D possibly corresponds to TRBD2 (6 bases). Germline V lookup: CDR1 KGHSH, CDR2 LQKENI. Trimming removed 0 bases at V and 1 base at J, with 19 bases between. CDR3 size: 18 residues. DNA for the CDR3: TGTGCCAGCTCACCACCGGAGGGGAAGGGTTTGGAATCCTACGAGCAGTACTTC. As protein: CASSPPEGKGLESYEQYF.

The chain couples TRBV4-2 to TRBJ2-1; 9 bases match TRBD2. Germline CDR1 LGHNA, CDR2 YNFKEQ. V shed 0 bases and J 9 bases; nucleotides not matched to a gene: 12. The CDR3 totals 17 residues. The chain's CDR3 is CASSQDSPASGKGEQFF. CDR3 in DNA: TGTGCCAGCAGCCAAGATTCGCCGGCTAGCGGGAAGGGTGAGCAGTTCTTC.

This clonotype was seen more than once but under ten times. The chain joins TRBV4-3 to TRBJ2-1; D uncertain. The CDR3 contains 15 residues. Germline V gene sequence: CDR1 LGHNA, CDR2 YSLEER. V was trimmed by 5 bases and J by 0 bases, leaving 11 bases between them. Here the CDR3 DNA reads TGCGCCAGCAGCATTACTAAGAGCTCCTACAATGAGCAGTTCTTC. Its translation is CASSITKSSYNEQFF.

The rearrangement uses TRBV6-2 or TRBV6-3 and TRBJ2-1, with D hard to call. Germline CDR1 and CDR2: MNHEY and SVGEGT. This CDR3 contains 13 residues. The germline V and J ends were trimmed by 6 bases and 4 bases, with 10 bases remaining between them. The chain's CDR3 is CASSARMYNEQFF. CDR3 nucleotide sequence: TGTGCCAGCAGCGCCCGGATGTACAATGAGCAGTTCTTC.

CDR3 bases: TGTGCCAGCAGCGCCCAGGGGGCTGGAGCTAATGAAAAACTGTTTTTT. It codes for CASSAQGAGANEKLFF. The rearrangement joins TRBV28 to TRBJ1-4; 8 bases line up with TRBD1. V was clipped by 6 bases and J by 3 bases; unmatched bases: 9. Germline V CDR1 and CDR2: MDHEN, SYDVKM. The CDR3 has 16 amino acids.

V is TRBV24-1 and J is TRBJ2-5, with D tentatively TRBD2 (6 bases). Germline V gene lookup returns CDR1 KGHDR and CDR2 SFDVKD. V gave up 5 bases and J gave up 2 bases, with 14 bases separating them. The CDR3 length is 15 residues. Here the CDR3 reads CATSGAQGGQETQYF. Written as DNA, the CDR3 is TGTGCCACCAGTGGGGCCCAGGGAGGTCAAGAGACCCAGTACTTC.